This TCR beta chain was captured by sequencing in a study of blood T cell repertoires in COVID-19 (dated by TCRdb to between 2020 and 2021). The study in broad terms: The collaborator samples originated in the United States, Italy and Spain and spanned the acute and convalescent phases of COVID-19. The prospective study material was composed of cDNA or gDNA derived from T cells, B-cell-depleted T cells, or PBMCs. Where available, HLA class I and class II types were obtained from metadata supplied by the sample provider rather than from assay-based typing. Sample metadata almost always included a de-identified subject ID, COVID-19 status, age in years and sex. The samples were drawn from the first 160 participants of the ongoing ImmuneRACE study and from 1,254 subjects provided by 6 global collaborators. The repertoires were released in a freely available public database intended as a resource for research on the immune response to SARS-CoV-2. The dataset comprised deeply sampled blood TCRbeta repertoires from subjects exposed to, actively infected with, or recovered from COVID-19. Study-wide findings and limitations: The amount of clinical and demographic metadata varied by source and participant and was provided uncurated.

There are 15 amino acids in the CDR3, from cysteine to phenylalanine inclusive. The CDR3 DNA has 45 bases and is translated from base 1. As encoded in the germline V gene, CDR1 is SGDLS while CDR2 is YYNGEE. The trim is 3 bases for V and 3 bases for J, with a gap of 13 bases between the germline ends. About this clone itself: The specificity of this receptor is unknown. It has no much larger one-base neighbor in the sample; base qualities were not kept.

The immunoSEQ Assay, a bias-controlled multiplex PCR, was used to amplify TCRbeta CDR3 regions from genomic DNA. On the authors' methods: Nucleated cell counts per sample were estimated from amplification of reference gene primers within the assay. To quantify the absolute abundance of each unique TCRbeta CDR3 rearrangement, sequence reads were collapsed and filtered. For each sample, productive Simpson clonality was calculated as the square root of Simpson's diversity index over productive rearrangements. Drawn from immuneACCESS, this table holds only the in-frame rearrangements with V and J called that TCRdb kept. Clones are partly lost; checked studies trace under half to an unresolved V gene and leave the rest unexplained. V and J calls and clone size are copied from that table; D and trimming were computed from the DNA. Across this sample there are hundreds of thousands of clones, with approximately 90% seen only once. The ten largest clones take up 0.2% to 0.3% of the sample.

Collaborating institutions collected whole blood in K2EDTA tubes following their own protocols. For TCRbeta analysis, collaborator samples were shipped as frozen whole blood, as isolated PBMCs, or as DNA extracted from either sample type. The chain couples TRBV9 to TRBJ2-1; TRBD2 is perhaps the D gene, given 6 matching bases. The clonotype was recovered from a woman aged 18-35 years with acute or convalescent COVID-19. The source material was peripheral blood. For the CDR3, the sequence is CASSALRGFYNEQFF. The nucleotide sequence is TGTGCCAGCAGCGCCCTGCGGGGTTTCTACAATGAGCAGTTCTTC.